This is a list of T cell receptor beta chains from one sample in a study of CD8 T cells in Susac syndrome. TCRdb redid the calling of the immunoSEQ multiplex PCR reads with MiXCR, one entry per CDR3 protein. This sample has over 130,000 distinct CDR3 sequences, with about 95% found just once. Sequenced: CD4+ T cells from PBMCs. These receptors were taken from a human donor with Susac syndrome. Both conserved end residues are part of each CDR3. A D gene is named only where the DNA matches it firmly.

d_call j_call v_call cdr3_nt cdr3_aa
TRBD2 TRBJ2-7 TRBV3-1 TGTGCCAGCAGCCAAGGAGCGGGATCTTATTACGAGCAGTACTTC CASSQGAGSYYEQYF
. TRBJ1-6 TRBV5-1 TGCGCCAGCAGCTTGGTTGGGAGCCAGAATTCACCCCTCCACTTT CASSLVGSQNSPLHF
. TRBJ2-5 TRBV20-1 TGCAGTGCTAGAGCAGGGGTTGTGGAGACCCAGTACTTC CSARAGVVETQYF
. TRBJ2-3 TRBV5-1 TGCGCCAGCAGCCGGAGTGAGGGGTTGGATACGCAGTATTTT CASSRSEGLDTQYF
TRBD1 TRBJ1-1 TRBV12-3/TRBV12-4 TGTGCCAGCAGGACAACAGGGGCCCAGTTAGAGGCTGAAGCTTTCTTT CASRTTGAQLEAEAFF
. TRBJ2-5 TRBV6-2/TRBV6-3 TGTGCCAGCAGTTACCCCGACCGAGAGACCCAGTACTTC CASSYPDRETQYF
. TRBJ1-1 TRBV29-1 TGCAGCGTCTGGCGGAGGCTGAACACTGAAGCTTTCTTT CSVWRRLNTEAFF
. TRBJ1-2 TRBV19 TGTGCCAGTAGTAATCGGGACTATGGCTACACCTTC CASSNRDYGYTF
. TRBJ1-2 TRBV29-1 TGCAGCGTTGAGGCAGGGAATGGCTACACCTTC CSVEAGNGYTF
TRBD1 TRBJ1-1 TRBV20-1 TGCAGTGCTGTAGGGACAGGCACTGAAGCTTTCTTT CSAVGTGTEAFF
TRBD1 TRBJ1-4 TRBV20-1 TGCAGTGCACCAGATGGGGGACAGAAACTGTTTTTT CSAPDGGQKLFF
TRBD1 TRBJ1-1 TRBV6-5 TGTGCCAGCGGGACAGGAAACACTGAAGCTTTCTTT CASGTGNTEAFF
. TRBJ2-4 TRBV25-1 TGTGCCAGCAGTGAGGGGATAGCCAAAAACATTCAGTACTTC CASSEGIAKNIQYF
. TRBJ2-7 TRBV4-1 TGCGCCAGCAGCCCCACGGGACTCGGCGAGCAGTACTTC CASSPTGLGEQYF
. TRBJ1-6 TRBV30 TGTGCCTGGAGTCTGACAGATTCACCCCTCCACTTT CAWSLTDSPLHF
. TRBJ1-2 TRBV29-1 TGCAGCGTTCTTAGCTATGGCTACACCTTC CSVLSYGYTF
. TRBJ2-1 TRBV20-1 TGCAGTGCTAGAGATAGAGGTGGCGGGGGCTTTGATGAGCAGTTCTTC CSARDRGGGGFDEQFF
TRBD1 TRBJ2-1 TRBV19 TGTGCCACCAACCCAGACAGGGAGTCCTACAATGAGCAGTTCTTC CATNPDRESYNEQFF